Below are 27 T cell receptor beta chains sequenced from a single sample in a study of blood T cell repertoires in COVID-19. Produced via immunoSEQ multiplex PCR; TCRdb's table is partial and in-frame only. Among fewer than 250,000 clones, 65% to 90% were seen once, and the ten largest hold around 9.3%. The material sequenced was PBMCs or T cells enriched from blood (not recorded which). The origin of the receptors is a woman aged 45-60 years with acute COVID-19.

The CDR3 DNA is TGCGCCAGCAGGGCCGGGACTAGCGGACTCACAGATACGCAGTATTTT. Translating gives CASRAGTSGLTDTQYF. The chain employs TRBV5-1 and TRBJ2-3; 11 bases map to TRBD2. V lost 5 bases, J lost 2 bases, and 7 bases stayed unmatched. From germline, CDR1 is SGHRS and CDR2 YFSETQ. CDR3 length equals 16 residues.

V gene TRBV11-2 combines with J gene TRBJ1-6; D might be TRBD1 (5 bases). Trimming shortened V by 1 base and J by 7 bases, and 11 bases separated the two germline ends. The CDR3 contains 15 residues. Germline V CDR1 and CDR2: SGHAT, FQNNGV. The CDR3 sequence: CASSLAPRGNSPLHF. The CDR3 DNA reads as TGTGCCAGCAGCTTAGCCCCCCGGGGGAATTCACCCCTCCACTTT.

This clone occurred a few times. This chain joins TRBV5-1 and TRBJ2-2; D not certain. This CDR3 has 16 amino acids. The V gene's germline CDR1 is SGHRS and CDR2 YFSETQ. Trimming shortened V by 2 bases and J by 0 bases, and 11 bases separated the two germline ends. Here the CDR3 DNA reads TGCGCCAGCAGCTTAATTAGTTCTCCGAACACCGGGGAGCTGTTTTTT. Protein product: CASSLISSPNTGELFF.

The CDR3 DNA is TGTGCCAGCTCGGGTCAGACCTACGAGCAGTACTTC. Translated: CASSGQTYEQYF. The V call is TRBV12-3 or TRBV12-4, the J call TRBJ2-7; D is ambiguous. V was pared by 8 bases and J by 2 bases, with 10 bases between. This CDR3 region has 12 residues.

V and J are TRBV5-1 and TRBJ2-3; 8 nucleotides line up with TRBD2. This CDR3 comprises 16 residues. Trimming removed 4 bases from V and 4 bases from J; junction bases left unmatched: 11. CDR1 and CDR2 (germline): SGHRS, YFSETQ. CDR3 DNA sequence: TGCGCCAGCAGCCTCCCGTCGGGGGGGCGGGCAGATACGCAGTATTTT. It codes for CASSLPSGGRADTQYF.

V and J are TRBV4-3 and TRBJ2-7; 7 bases fit TRBD1. J gave up 2 bases and V 0 bases, and 4 bases lay outside the gene matches. CDR3 length equals 15 residues. The germline V gene has CDR1 LGHNA and CDR2 YSLEER. The CDR3 spells CASSQDSTGTYEQYF. CDR3 in DNA: TGCGCCAGCAGCCAAGATTCGACAGGGACCTACGAGCAGTACTTC.

This chain connects TRBV3-1 (or the pseudogene TRBV3-2) to TRBJ1-5; D possibly corresponds to TRBD1 (5 bases). Trimming took off 3 bases at V and 0 bases at J, with 9 bases between the two ends. The CDR3 loop spans 15 amino acids. The V gene's germline CDR1 is LGHDT and CDR2 YNNKEL (reference sequence). CDR3 in amino acids: CASSHGGYSNQPQHF. The CDR3, as DNA: TGTGCCAGCAGCCATGGGGGGTATAGCAATCAGCCCCAGCATTTT.

This chain uses TRBV9 with TRBJ2-2; tentative D call: TRBD1 (6 bases). In germline, CDR1 is SGDLS, CDR2 YYNGEE. CDR3 length: 15 amino acids. V gave up 5 bases and J gave up 6 bases, with 17 bases separating them. CDR3 sequence (DNA): TGTGCCAGCAGTGACCGGGACACACTTCCCGGGGAGCTGTTTTTT. Translating it yields CASSDRDTLPGELFF.

The V and J genes are TRBV7-2 and TRBJ2-1; maybe TRBD2 (6 bases). V was shortened by 7 bases and J by 6 bases, with 25 bases between the two germline ends. Germline V lookup: CDR1 SGHTA, CDR2 FQGNSA. This CDR3 has 17 residues. CDR3 bases: TGTGCCAGCACCCTAGGGCCCGGGACTTCTTTGGTCAATGAGCAGTTCTTC. Its translation is CASTLGPGTSLVNEQFF.

The chain combines TRBV5-6 with TRBJ1-1; no clear D. The CDR3 is made up of 14 amino acids. The V end lost 0 bases, the J end lost 5 bases, and 11 bases lay between the germline ends. CDR1 and CDR2 from the germline V gene are SGHDT and YYEEEE. Here the CDR3 DNA reads TGTGCCAGCAGCTTGGGCCAGGCCCGGACTGAAGCTTTCTTT. Its protein product is CASSLGQARTEAFF.

The CDR3 region has the DNA TGCGCCAGCAGCCAAGATTTTACGGCCGCTAGCTATGGCTACACCTTC. This encodes CASSQDFTAASYGYTF. V is TRBV4-3 and J is TRBJ1-2, with D hard to call. V was shortened by 0 bases and J by 4 bases, with 15 bases between the two germline ends. The germline CDR1 and CDR2 sequences are LGHNA and YSLEER. CDR3 size: 16 residues.

The genes are TRBV5-6 and TRBJ2-7; 10 bases map to TRBD2. Germline trimming cut 5 bases from V and 4 bases from J; bases unmatched to any gene: 15. CDR3 length equals 17 residues. From germline, CDR1 is SGHDT and CDR2 YYEEEE. Here the CDR3 reads CASRESGVIAGGYEQYF. As DNA, the CDR3 is TGTGCCAGCAGAGAATCTGGGGTTATAGCGGGAGGTTACGAGCAGTACTTC.

The J gene is TRBJ1-2, the V gene TRBV3-1 (or the pseudogene TRBV3-2); 7 positions match TRBD1. Germline V gives CDR1 LGHDT, CDR2 YNNKEL (reference sequence). Germline trimming cut 1 base from V and 4 bases from J; bases unmatched to any gene: 6. This CDR3 spans 15 amino acids. The CDR3 sequence is CASSQGRGIGYGYTF. CDR3 in DNA: TGTGCCAGCAGCCAAGGCAGGGGGATAGGCTATGGCTACACCTTC.

The CDR3 DNA is TGTGCCAGCAGCCTGTACAGGGCAGATACGCAGTATTTT. Protein: CASSLYRADTQYF. The chain employs TRBV7-9 and TRBJ2-3, with a tentative D call TRBD1 (6 bases). The germline V gene encodes CDR1 SEHNR and CDR2 FQNEAQ (reference sequence). CDR3 length: 13 amino acids. With 5 bases removed from V and 4 bases from J, the gap between germline ends came to 10 bases.

The chain employs TRBV18 and TRBJ2-7; tentatively, D is TRBD2 (5 bases). Germline assignment: CDR1 KGHSH and CDR2 LQKENI. CDR3 length: 15 amino acids. V was cut by 3 bases and J by 3 bases, with 15 bases left in between. For the CDR3, the DNA is TGTGCCAGCTCACCTGTGCCAGAGGGCGGCTACGAGCAGTACTTC. Encoded protein: CASSPVPEGGYEQYF.

The J gene is TRBJ2-7, the V gene TRBV19; 12 nucleotides line up with TRBD2. The junction had 1 base not matched to a gene; V was cut back by 5 bases and J by 5 bases. Germline V gene lookup returns CDR1 LNHDA and CDR2 SQIVND (reference sequence). CDR3 length equals 13 residues. The DNA for the CDR3 is TGTGCCAGTAGTTGGACTAGCGGGGACGAGCAGTACTTC. It translates to CASSWTSGDEQYF.

The chain recombines TRBV9 with TRBJ2-3; 9 nucleotides agree with TRBD2. V shed 0 bases and J 2 bases; nucleotides not matched to a gene: 10. Germline V lookup: CDR1 SGDLS, CDR2 YYNGEE. There are 18 residues in the CDR3. The CDR3 protein is CASSVVAGVSSSTDTQYF. In nucleotides, the CDR3 is TGTGCCAGCAGCGTAGTAGCGGGGGTGTCCTCATCCACAGATACGCAGTATTTT.

The chain links TRBV30 to TRBJ1-3, with unresolved D. V shed 3 bases and J shed 0 bases, with 9 bases lying between them. Germline V gene sequence: CDR1 GTSNPN, CDR2 SVGIG (reference sequence). This CDR3 spans 14 amino acids. The CDR3 region is CAWRAESSGNTIYF. Written as DNA, the CDR3 is TGTGCCTGGAGGGCGGAAAGCTCTGGAAACACCATATATTTT.

The rearrangement joins TRBV28 to TRBJ2-7; 9 bases agree with TRBD1. The CDR3 spans 14 residues. Germline CDR1 and CDR2: MDHEN and SYDVKM. V lost 6 bases to trimming and J lost 1 base; unmatched junction nucleotides: 4. CDR3 protein: CASSTGGASYEQYF. The CDR3, as DNA: TGTGCCAGCAGCACAGGGGGCGCGTCCTACGAGCAGTACTTC.

The chain uses TRBV29-1 and TRBJ2-1; the match to TRBD2 covers 11 bases. CDR1 is SQVTM, CDR2 ANQGSEA, per germline. Germline trimming cut 1 base from V and 0 bases from J; bases unmatched to any gene: 8. CDR3 length: 18 residues. The CDR3 loop is CSVEALLGTSGSYNEQFF. In DNA, the CDR3 is TGCAGCGTTGAAGCACTTTTGGGGACTAGCGGCTCCTACAATGAGCAGTTCTTC.

This rearrangement joins TRBV6-4 to TRBJ1-1; 7 bases are a match to TRBD1. Germline CDR1 is MRHNA and CDR2 is SNTAGT. The J segment lost 4 bases and the V segment lost 3 bases, leaving 2 bases of the junction unmatched. The CDR3 runs 13 residues. The CDR3 DNA follows: TGTGCCAGCAGTGATCGGGACAGCACTGAAGCTTTCTTT. This encodes CASSDRDSTEAFF.

This rearrangement joins TRBV9 to TRBJ2-7; 12 nucleotides line up with TRBD2. J was trimmed by 4 bases and V by 2 bases; bases with no gene match: 4. This CDR3 contains 15 residues. The germline V gene has CDR1 SGDLS and CDR2 YYNGEE. CDR3 DNA sequence: TGTGCCAGCAGCGTCGGGACTAGCGGGTGGTACGAGCAGTACTTC. Translating it yields CASSVGTSGWYEQYF.

The V and J genes are TRBV5-1 and TRBJ1-2; the match to TRBD1 covers 9 bases. The CDR3 runs 16 residues. From germline, CDR1 is SGHRS and CDR2 YFSETQ. After removal of 3 bases from V and 4 bases from J, the junction contained 10 bases not matched to a gene. The CDR3 loop reads CASSSGGQGLGYGYTF. In DNA form, the CDR3 reads TGCGCCAGCAGCTCGGGGGGACAGGGCTTGGGCTATGGCTACACCTTC.

This clone was counted many times. The gene calls are TRBV28 and TRBJ1-2; D remains unclear. The CDR3 loop spans 13 amino acids. CDR1 MDHEN and CDR2 SYDVKM come from the germline V gene. Trimming shortened V by 3 bases and J by 4 bases, and 9 bases separated the two germline ends. The CDR3 DNA is TGTGCCAGCAGTTTTGGGCCCTCCTATGGCTACACCTTC. Amino acids: CASSFGPSYGYTF.

The chain links TRBV6-2 or TRBV6-3 to TRBJ2-2; 11 bases are a match to TRBD2. Germline trimming cut 5 bases from V and 6 bases from J; bases unmatched to any gene: 11. The CDR3 totals 17 residues. Germline assignment: CDR1 MNHEY and CDR2 SVGEGT. The DNA for the CDR3 is TGTGCCAGCAGTGACGGTACTAGCGGGAGCTCCCCCGGGGAGCTGTTTTTT. Its protein product is CASSDGTSGSSPGELFF.

The rearrangement links TRBV27 to TRBJ2-6; no definite D call. Per the germline V gene, CDR1 is MNHEY and CDR2 is SMNVEV (reference sequence). The germline V and J ends were trimmed by 2 bases and 0 bases, with 5 bases remaining between them. The CDR3 runs 15 residues. Written as DNA, the CDR3 is TGTGCCAGCAGTTTAGCGTTCTCTGGGGCCAACGTCCTGACTTTC. Translating it yields CASSLAFSGANVLTF.

This clone was counted at least ten times. The rearrangement links TRBV29-1 to TRBJ1-5; no clear D gene. Germline assignment: CDR1 SQVTM and CDR2 ANQGSEA. V lost 1 base to trimming and J lost 6 bases, with 13 bases between them. CDR3 length: 14 amino acids. DNA of the CDR3: TGCAGCGTTGAAGGATCGGGTTACGGTCAGCCCCAGCATTTT. Its translation is CSVEGSGYGQPQHF.